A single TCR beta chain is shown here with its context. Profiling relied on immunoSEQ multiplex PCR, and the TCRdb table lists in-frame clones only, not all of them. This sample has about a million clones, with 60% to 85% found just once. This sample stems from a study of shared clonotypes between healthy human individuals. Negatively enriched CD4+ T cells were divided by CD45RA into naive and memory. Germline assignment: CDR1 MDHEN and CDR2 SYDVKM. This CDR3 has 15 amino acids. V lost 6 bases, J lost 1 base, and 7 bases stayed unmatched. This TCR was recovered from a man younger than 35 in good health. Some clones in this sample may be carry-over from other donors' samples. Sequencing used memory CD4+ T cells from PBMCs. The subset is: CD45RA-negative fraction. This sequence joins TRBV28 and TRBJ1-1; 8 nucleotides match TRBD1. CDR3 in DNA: TGTGCCAGCAGATTCAGGGACAGGCCGAACACTGAAGCTTTCTTT. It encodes CASRFRDRPNTEAFF.